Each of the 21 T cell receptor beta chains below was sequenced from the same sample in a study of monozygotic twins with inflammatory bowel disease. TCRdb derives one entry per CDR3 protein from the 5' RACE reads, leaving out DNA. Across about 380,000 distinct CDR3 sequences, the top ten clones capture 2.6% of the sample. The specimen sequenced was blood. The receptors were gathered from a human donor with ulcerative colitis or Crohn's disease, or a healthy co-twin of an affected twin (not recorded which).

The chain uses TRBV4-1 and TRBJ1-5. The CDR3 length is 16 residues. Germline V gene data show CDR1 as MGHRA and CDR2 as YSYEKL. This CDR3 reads CASSQDWWSGNQPQHF.

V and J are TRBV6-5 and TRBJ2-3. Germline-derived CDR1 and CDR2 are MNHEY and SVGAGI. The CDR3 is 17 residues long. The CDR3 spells CASSYYRGLAGTDTQYF.

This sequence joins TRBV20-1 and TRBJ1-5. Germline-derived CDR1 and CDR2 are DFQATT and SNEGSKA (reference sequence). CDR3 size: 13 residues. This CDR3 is CSAGGVGNQPQHF.

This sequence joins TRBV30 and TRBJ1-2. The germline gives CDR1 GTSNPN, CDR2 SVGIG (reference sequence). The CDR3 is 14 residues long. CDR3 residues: CAWSVLKGYYGYTF. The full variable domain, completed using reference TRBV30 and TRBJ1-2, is SQTIHQWPATLVQPVGSPLSLECTVEGTSNPNLYWYRQAAGRGLQLLFYSVGIGQISSEVPQNLSASRPQDRQFILSSKKLLLSDSGFYLCAWSVLKGYYGYTFGSGTRLTVV.

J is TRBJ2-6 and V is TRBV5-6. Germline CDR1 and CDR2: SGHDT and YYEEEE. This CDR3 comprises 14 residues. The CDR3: CASSQSSGANVLTF.

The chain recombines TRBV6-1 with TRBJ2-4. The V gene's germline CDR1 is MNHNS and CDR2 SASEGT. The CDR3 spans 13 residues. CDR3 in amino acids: CASLPVTKNIQYF.

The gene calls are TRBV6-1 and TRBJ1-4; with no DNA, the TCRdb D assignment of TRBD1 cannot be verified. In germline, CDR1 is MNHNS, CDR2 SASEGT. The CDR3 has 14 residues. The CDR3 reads CASSPTGGDEKLFF.

CDR3 amino acids: CASSYLSGNYNEQFF. The V gene is TRBV6-5, the J gene TRBJ2-1; TCRdb picks TRBD1, but there is no DNA to check that call. This CDR3 has 15 amino acids. In germline, CDR1 is MNHEY, CDR2 SVGAGI.

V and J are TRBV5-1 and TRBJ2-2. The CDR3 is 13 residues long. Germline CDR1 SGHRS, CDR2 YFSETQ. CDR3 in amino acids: CASSLVVTGELFF.

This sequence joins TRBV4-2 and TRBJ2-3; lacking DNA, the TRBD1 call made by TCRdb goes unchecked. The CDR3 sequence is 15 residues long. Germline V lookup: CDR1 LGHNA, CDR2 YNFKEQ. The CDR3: CASSHKEQGTDTQYF.

CDR3 region: CASTTMGGSGEQYF. The chain joins TRBV28 to TRBJ2-7; the D call of TRBD2 rests on TCRdb alone, since no DNA is present to check it. CDR3 length equals 14 residues. In germline, CDR1 is MDHEN, CDR2 SYDVKM.

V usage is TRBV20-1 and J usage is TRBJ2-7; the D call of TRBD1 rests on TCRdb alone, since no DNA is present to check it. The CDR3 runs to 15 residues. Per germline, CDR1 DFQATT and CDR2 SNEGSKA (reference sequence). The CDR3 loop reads CSALNGDRTTWEQYF.

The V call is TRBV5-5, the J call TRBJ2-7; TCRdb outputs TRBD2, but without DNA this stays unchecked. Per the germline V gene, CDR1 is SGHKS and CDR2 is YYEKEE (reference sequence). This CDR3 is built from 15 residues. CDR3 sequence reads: CASSLGESLAYEQYF.

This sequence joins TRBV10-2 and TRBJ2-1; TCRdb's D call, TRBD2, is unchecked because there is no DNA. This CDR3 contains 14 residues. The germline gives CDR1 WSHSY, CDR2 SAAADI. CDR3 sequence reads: CASSSGGRYNEQFF.

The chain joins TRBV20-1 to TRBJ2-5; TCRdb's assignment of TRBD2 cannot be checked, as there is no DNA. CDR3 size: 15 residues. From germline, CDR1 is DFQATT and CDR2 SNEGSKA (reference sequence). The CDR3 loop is CSAASERVYQETQYF.

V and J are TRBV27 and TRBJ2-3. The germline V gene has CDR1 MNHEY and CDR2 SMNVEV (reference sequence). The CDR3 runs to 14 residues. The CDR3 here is CASTRRFNTDTQYF.

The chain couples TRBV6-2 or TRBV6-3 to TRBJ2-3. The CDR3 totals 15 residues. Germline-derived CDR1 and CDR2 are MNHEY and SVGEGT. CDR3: CASSYPRLTADTQYF.

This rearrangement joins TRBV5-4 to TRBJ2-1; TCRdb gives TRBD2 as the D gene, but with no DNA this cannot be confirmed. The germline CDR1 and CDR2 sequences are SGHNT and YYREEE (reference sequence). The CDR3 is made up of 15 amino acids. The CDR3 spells CASSPNLAGEVEQFF. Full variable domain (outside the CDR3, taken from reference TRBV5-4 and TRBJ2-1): ETGVTQSPTHLIKTRGQQVTLRCSSQSGHNTVSWYQQALGQGPQFIFQYYREEENGRGNFPPRFSGLQFPNYSSELNVNALELDDSALYLCASSPNLAGEVEQFFGPGTRLTVL.

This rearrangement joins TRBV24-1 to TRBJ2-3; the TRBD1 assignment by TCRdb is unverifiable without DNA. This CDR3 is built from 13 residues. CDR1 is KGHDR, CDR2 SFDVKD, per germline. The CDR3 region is CATTPDSTDTQYF.

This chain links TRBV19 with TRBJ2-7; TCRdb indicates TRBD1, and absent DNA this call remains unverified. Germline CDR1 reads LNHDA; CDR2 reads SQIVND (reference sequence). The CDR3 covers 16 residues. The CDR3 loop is CASRQARGQGAYEQYF.

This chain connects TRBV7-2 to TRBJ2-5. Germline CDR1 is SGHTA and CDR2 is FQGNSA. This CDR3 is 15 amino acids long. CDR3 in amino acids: CASSLARTYQETQYF.